This passage covers 19 T cell receptor beta chains from one sample sequenced in a study of blood T cells in healthy people across ages. The use of a sample-barcoded 5' primer and a J-beta primer mix characterized a second PCR of roughly 7 to 11 cycles. One entry per CDR3 protein, called by TCRdb with MiXCR from the 5' RACE reads. The sample has approximately 800,000 distinct CDR3 sequences, 20% to 30% seen once. This same sample was also taken into another study, of T cells of mothers and their children.

The sample comprised blood. These receptors were obtained from a boy aged 10-17 years in good health.

The genes are TRBV20-1 and TRBJ2-5; D unclear. Germline-derived CDR1 and CDR2 are DFQATT and SNEGSKA (reference sequence). V was cut by 5 bases and J by 0 bases, with 10 bases left in between. This CDR3 spans 13 amino acids. CDR3 amino acids: CSASPDNQETQYF. Here the CDR3 DNA reads TGCAGTGCTTCCCCGGATAACCAAGAGACCCAGTACTTC.

This chain links TRBV4-3 with TRBJ2-7; D is ambiguous. The CDR3 is 15 amino acids. Deletions cut 1 base from V and 0 bases from J, with 10 bases between. CDR1 is LGHNA, CDR2 YSLEER, per germline. Written as DNA, the CDR3 is TGCGCCAGCAGCCAAGGCCCGGAAAGCTCCTACGAGCAGTACTTC. It is translated as CASSQGPESSYEQYF.

This chain joins TRBV20-1 and TRBJ2-3, with 8 nucleotides matching TRBD1. Germline assignment: CDR1 DFQATT and CDR2 SNEGSKA (reference sequence). The CDR3 runs 15 residues. Germline trimming cut 6 bases from V and 5 bases from J; bases unmatched to any gene: 13. CDR3 region: CSAPFGTGGGDTQYF. The CDR3 DNA follows: TGCAGTGCCCCCTTCGGGACAGGAGGTGGAGATACGCAGTATTTT.

The V and J genes are TRBV7-2 and TRBJ2-1, with 12 bases matching TRBD2. The CDR3 length is 16 residues. Losses at the gene ends were 4 bases for V and 6 bases for J; bases not matched to a gene: 7. Germline CDR1 reads SGHTA; CDR2 reads FQGNSA. CDR3 in DNA: TGTGCCAGCAGCTCGGGGCTAGCGGGAGGGGCCAATGAGCAGTTCTTC. Translated, it gives CASSSGLAGGANEQFF.

The DNA of the CDR3 is TGTGCCACCAGTGTCGAGGGACAGGGGGCGGAGACCCAGTACTTC. It yields the protein CATSVEGQGAETQYF. This chain uses TRBV24-1 with TRBJ2-5, with 12 bases fitting TRBD1. Germline values: CDR1 KGHDR, CDR2 SFDVKD. This CDR3 is 15 amino acids long. Trimming took 5 bases from V and 5 from J; bases not matched to a gene: 5.

Here the CDR3 reads CASSQMERSSYEQYF. The DNA of the CDR3 is TGTGCCAGCAGCCAGATGGAGAGGTCCTCCTACGAGCAGTACTTC. The chain couples TRBV11-2 to TRBJ2-7; D remains ambiguous. Germline CDR1 reads SGHAT; CDR2 reads FQNNGV. Trimming took 5 bases from V and 0 from J, leaving 14 bases between them. The CDR3 extends over 15 amino acids.

To note about this clonotype: A junction boundary mismatches the germline segment, possibly from a read error. The rearrangement links TRBV28 to TRBJ2-1; 11 nucleotides line up with TRBD1. The J call may be mistaken, given a closer DNA end match to TRBJ2-7. CDR1 is MDHEN, CDR2 SYDVKM, per germline. The CDR3 loop spans 14 amino acids. CDR3 DNA sequence: TGTGCCGGCAGTGGGACAGGGGGACCCTACGAGCAGTACTTC. Its protein is CAGSGTGGPYEQYF.

This clonotype showed up just a few times. The chain links TRBV5-1 to TRBJ2-1; weak D call: TRBD1 (6 bases). The CDR3 totals 15 residues. CDR1 and CDR2 (germline): SGHRS, YFSETQ. Trimming stripped 7 bases from V and 0 bases from J, with 14 bases between. CDR3 coding DNA: TGCGCCAGCGGGTTCCCAGGGGCCTCCTACAATGAGCAGTTCTTC. This encodes CASGFPGASYNEQFF.

This clonotype has a handful of counts. The rearrangement links TRBV11-1 to TRBJ2-2; D is undetermined. CDR3 length: 19 amino acids. The V end lost 5 bases, the J end lost 4 bases, and 26 bases lay between the germline ends. Germline values: CDR1 SGHAT, CDR2 FQDESV (reference sequence). CDR3 DNA sequence: TGTGCCAGCAGCCTAGGGATGAAAGTGTGGGTCGGTGGCACCGGGGAGCTGTTTTTT. It yields the protein CASSLGMKVWVGGTGELFF.

The chain is built from TRBV6-6 and TRBJ1-6; 9 bases are shared with TRBD1. This CDR3 is built from 16 residues. V shed 0 bases and J 6 bases; nucleotides not matched to a gene: 3. Germline CDR1 is MNHNY and CDR2 is SVGAGI (reference sequence). CDR3 DNA sequence: TGTGCCAGCAGTTACTCGCAGGGACAGGGTAATTCACCCCTCCACTTT. It yields the protein CASSYSQGQGNSPLHF.

V usage is TRBV7-9 and J usage is TRBJ2-5, with D unclear. With 5 bases removed from V and 7 bases from J, the gap between germline ends came to 14 bases. From germline, CDR1 is SEHNR and CDR2 FQNEAQ (reference sequence). The CDR3 has 13 amino acids. The DNA of the CDR3 is TGTGCCAGCAGCCCACCCTTCCTAGGGACCCAGTACTTC. It specifies CASSPPFLGTQYF. Using reference TRBV7-9 and TRBJ2-5 for the parts outside the CDR3, the full variable domain is DTGVSQNPRHKITKRGQNVTFRCDPISEHNRLYWYRQTLGQGPEFLTYFQNEAQLEKSRLLSDRFSAERPKGSFSTLEIQRTEQGDSAMYLCASSPPFLGTQYFGPGTRLLVL.

The chain is built from TRBV4-3 and TRBJ2-2; 11 bases agree with TRBD2. The CDR3 extends over 17 amino acids. V dropped 1 base and J dropped 5; count of bases not matched to a gene: 6. CDR1 is LGHNA, CDR2 YSLEER, per germline. CDR3 amino acids: CASSQGIAGGRTGELFF. DNA of the CDR3: TGCGCCAGCAGCCAAGGAATAGCGGGGGGGCGAACCGGGGAGCTGTTTTTT.

The V and J genes are TRBV13 and TRBJ2-1; D might be TRBD2 (5 bases). The CDR3 is 12 amino acids. Trimming shortened V by 3 bases and J by 10 bases, and 10 bases separated the two germline ends. Per the germline V gene, CDR1 is PRHDT and CDR2 is FYEKMQ (reference sequence). The CDR3 is CASSFSSTEQFF. The CDR3 coding sequence is TGTGCCAGCAGCTTCTCTAGCACAGAGCAGTTCTTC.

The rearrangement joins TRBV20-1 to TRBJ2-1; D unresolved. The CDR3 runs to 12 residues. V lost 7 bases and J lost 6, with 13 bases in between. The germline gives CDR1 DFQATT, CDR2 SNEGSKA (reference sequence). CDR3 loop: CSVTGSLNEQFF. In DNA form, the CDR3 reads TGCAGTGTCACCGGATCCCTCAATGAGCAGTTCTTC.

The chain joins TRBV28 to TRBJ2-7; the D is unclear. V lost 7 bases and J 1 base, leaving 11 bases between the germline ends. The CDR3 length is 13 residues. Germline CDR1 and CDR2: MDHEN and SYDVKM. CDR3 sequence (DNA): TGTGCCAGCAATCCCCCTGAATCCTACGAGCAGTACTTC. It encodes CASNPPESYEQYF.

DNA for the CDR3: TGTGCCAGCAGTTTATATGCGACAGGGAAACAAGAGACCCAGTACTTC. It yields the protein CASSLYATGKQETQYF. The chain uses TRBV28 and TRBJ2-5; 7 bases are a match to TRBD1. The CDR3 totals 16 residues. V dropped 1 base and J dropped 2; count of bases not matched to a gene: 7. CDR1 is MDHEN and CDR2 is SYDVKM in the germline V gene.

This chain uses TRBV20-1 with TRBJ2-5, with D unclear. With the DNA end fitting TRBJ2-7 better, the J assignment may be wrong. CDR1 is DFQATT, CDR2 SNEGSKA, per germline (reference sequence). The length of the CDR3 is 11 residues. CDR3: CSALVGGEQYF. DNA of the CDR3: TGCAGTGCGCTCGTTGGTGGCGAGCAGTACTTC.

The rearrangement links TRBV20-1 to TRBJ2-3; possibly TRBD1 for D (5 bases). Germline CDR1 DFQATT, CDR2 SNEGSKA (reference sequence). CDR3 length equals 15 residues. V was cut by 3 bases and J by 2 bases, with 15 bases left in between. The CDR3 region is CSARSSQGYTDTQYF. CDR3 nucleotides: TGCAGTGCTAGGTCCAGCCAGGGCTACACAGATACGCAGTATTTT.

The chain is built from TRBV13 and TRBJ2-4, with TRBD1 matching 7 bases. CDR3 length: 16 residues. J gave up 0 bases and V 5 bases, and 7 bases lay outside the gene matches. The V gene's germline CDR1 is PRHDT and CDR2 FYEKMQ (reference sequence). For the CDR3, the DNA is TGTGCCAGCAGCGGACAGGAGATCCTAGCCAAAAACATTCAGTACTTC. This codes for CASSGQEILAKNIQYF.